This T cell receptor beta chain was sequenced in a study of monozygotic twins with inflammatory bowel disease. Study findings and constraints: IBD patients shared fewer clonotypes with other individuals than healthy twins, especially patients with disease activity signs. For repertoire similarity, concordant twins did not differ from discordant twins, possibly because power was limited. Cells of different T cell subtypes could not be told apart.

TCRdb re-called the 5' RACE reads and shows each CDR3 protein once, DNA omitted. The table lists approximately 330,000 distinct CDR3 sequences, with around 2% in the top ten. A word on this clonotype: No antigen is known for it.

Material for sequencing was blood. This sequence was found in a human donor with ulcerative colitis or Crohn's disease, or a healthy co-twin of an affected twin (not recorded which).

CDR3 amino acids: CASRGTVGYGYTF. The chain has TRBV13 and TRBJ1-2; TCRdb reports TRBD1, a call that lacks DNA to check it against. In germline, CDR1 is PRHDT, CDR2 FYEKMQ (reference sequence). There are 13 residues in the CDR3.